The clone carrying this T cell receptor beta chain has a handful of counts. Its antigen is undetermined. Each CDR3 protein is one row after TCRdb ran MiXCR on the reads. Found here are approximately 49,000 distinct CDR3 sequences, 15% to 25% of them singletons; the top ten hold around 27%. This specimen belongs to a study of T cell repertoires in cytomegalovirus infection. Looking at the study overall: As its CMV epitopes, the study selected recently identified HLA-C-restricted and well-studied HLA-B-restricted targets.

General observations from the study: The ex vivo response showed dominance by HLA-C-restricted CMV-specific TCR beta clonotypes.

The receptor comes from a human donor in good health (CMV status not recorded). Some clones in this sample may be carry-over from other donors' samples. This specimen was CD8+ T cells from cultured PBMCs, taken from culture after CMV antigen stimulation.

CDR3 loop: CASSLAGAVNEQFF. As DNA, the CDR3 is TGTGCCAGCAGTTTAGCGGGAGCAGTAAATGAGCAGTTCTTC. The J gene is TRBJ2-1, the V gene TRBV27; the match to TRBD2 covers 7 bases. Germline V gene sequence: CDR1 MNHEY, CDR2 SMNVEV (reference sequence). The trim removed 2 bases at V and 7 bases at J, leaving 5 bases unmatched. The CDR3 has 14 amino acids.